These 6 T cell receptor beta chains originate from one sample sequenced in a study of blood T cells in healthy people across ages. A J-beta primer mix and a sample-barcoded 5' primer were used in a second PCR of about 7 to 12 cycles. TCRdb called the 5' RACE reads again in MiXCR, with one record for every CDR3 protein. The table includes about 670,000 distinct CDR3 sequences, 45% to 60% detected once. The sample taken for sequencing was blood. These TCRs come from a woman older than 75 in good health.

This chain links TRBV5-1 with TRBJ2-1; 14 bases align to TRBD2. CDR1 SGHRS and CDR2 YFSETQ come from the germline V gene. V trimming: 3 bases; J trimming: 8 bases; junction bases outside the gene matches: 7. This CDR3 is 16 amino acids long. In DNA form, the CDR3 reads TGCGCCAGCAGCTCTCAACCGGGACTAGCGGGGGATGAGCAGTTCTTC. Translation gives CASSSQPGLAGDEQFF.

At least ten counts were recorded for this clonotype. V gene TRBV13 combines with J gene TRBJ2-3; D is possibly TRBD1 (5 bases). The V gene's germline CDR1 is PRHDT and CDR2 FYEKMQ (reference sequence). Trimming removed 3 bases at V and 6 bases at J, with 13 bases between. This CDR3 region has 14 residues. CDR3 coding DNA: TGTGCCAGCAGCTTTAAGGGGATTGTGGATACGCAGTATTTT. It yields the protein CASSFKGIVDTQYF. The full variable domain, with the rest looked up from reference TRBV13 and TRBJ2-3, is AAGVIQSPRHLIKEKRETATLKCYPIPRHDTVYWYQQGPGQDPQFLISFYEKMQSDKGSIPDRFSAQQFSDYHSELNMSSLELGDSALYFCASSFKGIVDTQYFGPGTRLTVL.

In its sample, this clonotype was seen a few times. The rearrangement uses TRBV20-1 and TRBJ2-3; 11 bases are shared with TRBD2. Germline CDR1 is DFQATT and CDR2 is SNEGSKA (reference sequence). V trimming: 7 bases; J trimming: 7 bases; junction bases outside the gene matches: 7. The CDR3 length is 13 residues. The CDR3 region has the DNA TGCAGTGGGGCAACTAGCGGGAGTTATACGCAGTATTTT. Translating gives CSGATSGSYTQYF.

The gene calls are TRBV5-1 and TRBJ2-7; no firm D call. The closer fit of TRBJ2-5 to the DNA end suggests the J call may be wrong. There are 12 residues in the CDR3. Germline V lookup: CDR1 SGHRS, CDR2 YFSETQ. CDR3 DNA: TGCGCCAGCAAAATTCAGCAAGAGACCCAGTACTTC. This translates into CASKIQQETQYF.

With respect to this clonotype: Being one base from a much bigger clone, this may be a read error. The chain couples TRBV9 to TRBJ1-1; D remains ambiguous. Deletions cut 5 bases from V and 8 bases from J, with 16 bases between. The CDR3 has 13 residues. Germline CDR1 reads SGDLS; CDR2 reads YYNGEE. CDR3 DNA sequence: TGTGCCAGCAGGTCGGGAGCCTCGGGAGAAGCTTTCTTT. This gives the protein CASRSGASGEAFF.

This clonotype was picked up one time. The chain combines TRBV20-1 with TRBJ2-1, with a weak D call TRBD1 (6 bases). CDR1 is DFQATT and CDR2 is SNEGSKA in the germline V gene (reference sequence). The length of the CDR3 is 11 residues. V lost 5 bases and J lost 7, with 9 bases in between. CDR3 in amino acids: CSAHQGNEQFF. For the CDR3, the DNA is TGCAGTGCTCATCAGGGGAATGAGCAGTTCTTC.